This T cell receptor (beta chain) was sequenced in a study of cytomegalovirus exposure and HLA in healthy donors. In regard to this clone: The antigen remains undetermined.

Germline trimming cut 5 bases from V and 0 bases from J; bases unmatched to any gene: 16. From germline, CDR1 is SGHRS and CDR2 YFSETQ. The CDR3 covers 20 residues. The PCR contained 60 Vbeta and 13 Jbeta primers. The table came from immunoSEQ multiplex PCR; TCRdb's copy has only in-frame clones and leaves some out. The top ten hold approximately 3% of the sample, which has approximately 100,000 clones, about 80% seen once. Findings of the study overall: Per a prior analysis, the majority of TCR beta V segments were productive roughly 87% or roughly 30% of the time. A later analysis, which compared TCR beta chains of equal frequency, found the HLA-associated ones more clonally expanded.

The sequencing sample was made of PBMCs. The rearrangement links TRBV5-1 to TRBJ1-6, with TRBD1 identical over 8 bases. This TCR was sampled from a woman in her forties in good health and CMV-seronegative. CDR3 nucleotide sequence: TGCGCCAGCAGTTCCCCCGTTGGTGGGACAGGAGGCTCCTATAATTCACCCCTCCACTTT. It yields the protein CASSSPVGGTGGSYNSPLHF.